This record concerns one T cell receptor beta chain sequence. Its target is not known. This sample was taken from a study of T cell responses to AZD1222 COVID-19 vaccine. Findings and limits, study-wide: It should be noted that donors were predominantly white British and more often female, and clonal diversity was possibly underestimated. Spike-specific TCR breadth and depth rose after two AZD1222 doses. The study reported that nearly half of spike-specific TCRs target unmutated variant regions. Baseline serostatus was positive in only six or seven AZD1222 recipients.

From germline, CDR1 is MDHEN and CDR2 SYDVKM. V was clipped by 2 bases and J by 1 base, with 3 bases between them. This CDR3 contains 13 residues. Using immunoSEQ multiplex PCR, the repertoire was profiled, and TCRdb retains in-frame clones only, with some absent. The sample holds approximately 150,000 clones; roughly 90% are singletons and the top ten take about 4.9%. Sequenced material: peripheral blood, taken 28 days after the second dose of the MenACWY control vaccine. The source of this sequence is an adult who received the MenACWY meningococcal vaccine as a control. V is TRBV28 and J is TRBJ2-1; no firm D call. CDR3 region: CASSLQSYNEQFF. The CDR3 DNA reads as TGTGCCAGCAGTTTACAGTCCTACAATGAGCAGTTCTTC.